The present entry profiles one T cell receptor (beta chain) with its context. Its antigen remains undetermined. Since a much larger clone is just one base distant, this may be a read error. This record belongs to a study of CD8+CD57+ T cells in acquired aplastic anemia (dated by TCRdb to the late 2010s). Context from the whole study: DNA extracted from sorted CD4+ and CD8+ cells had a mean of about 3.2 ug, with a range of roughly 0.18 to 27.4 ug. CD8+CD57+ expansion was defined as frequency above the mean frequency observed in healthy subjects. Study-wide findings and limitations: Although 25 to 30 CD8+ CDR3 sequences were shared by patients and controls, these sequences appeared highly expressed in patients and within the immunodominant clones of patients. Patients and healthy controls showed no significant difference in CD8+ Simpson's diversity (P=0.060).

Reading the germline V gene (reference sequence) gives CDR1 DFQATT and CDR2 SNEGSKA. The cysteine opens and the phenylalanine closes a CDR3 of 14 amino acids. Only the CDR3 part of the read is kept: 42 bases, read in frame from the first base. V lost 4 bases and J lost 2 bases, and the count of bases not matched to a germline gene is 7. Patients chosen for sequencing had shown expansion of CD8+CD57+ cells by flow cytometry. Every patient had severe acquired aplastic anemia, diagnosed using the International Study of Aplastic Anemia and Agranulocytosis and Camitta criteria. No therapy had been received by the patients at the time of blood sampling. In this study, sorted CD4+ and CD8+ T cells from the blood of healthy subjects and of severe aplastic anemia patients had their TCR repertoires deep-sequenced. In the USA, patient enrollment took place under clinicaltrials.gov protocols 00001620, 01623167, 00001397, 00071045, 00081523 and 00961064. Ficoll-Paque density gradient centrifugation was used to isolate peripheral blood mononuclear cells. CD4+ and CD8+ T cells were sorted by FACS or magnetic beads before DNA extraction.

Genomic DNA served as template for TCR beta VDJ combination and CDR3 sequence profiling. An Illumina HiSeq 2000 was the platform used for TCR repertoire sequencing. Turning to the authors' computational methods: Repertoire assessment relied on Simpson's diversity index, CDR3 size and DJ length profiles, and TRBV/TRBJ rearrangement plots. Whichever DNA sequence was most abundant in the deep sequencing data was defined as the immunodominant clone. CDR3 amino acid sequences were screened for sharing across subjects and were compared with published repertoires and the VDJdb database. Using fastp trimming at Q25 and MiXCR clonotype assembly, TCRdb reanalyzed the public sequencing data and kept in-frame beta chains. Rows are unified per CDR3 protein, each entry keeping the most common DNA and genes. The V and J calls, along with clone size, are taken from TCRdb and not from the paper's own processing. The sample data list about half a million distinct CDR3 sequences, and more than 25% of these were observed just once. The ten largest clones capture around 0.82% of the sample.

The receptor was isolated from a human donor with aplastic anemia. Rearrangement joined TRBV20-1 to TRBJ2-7; 8 central nucleotides agree with TRBD2. The sequencing sample was made of sorted CD4+, CD8+, or CD8+CD57+ T cells (not recorded which) from PBMCs. The CDR3 protein is CSATPGLGPYEQYF. Here is the DNA: TGCAGTGCTACACCGGGACTAGGCCCCTACGAGCAGTACTTC.